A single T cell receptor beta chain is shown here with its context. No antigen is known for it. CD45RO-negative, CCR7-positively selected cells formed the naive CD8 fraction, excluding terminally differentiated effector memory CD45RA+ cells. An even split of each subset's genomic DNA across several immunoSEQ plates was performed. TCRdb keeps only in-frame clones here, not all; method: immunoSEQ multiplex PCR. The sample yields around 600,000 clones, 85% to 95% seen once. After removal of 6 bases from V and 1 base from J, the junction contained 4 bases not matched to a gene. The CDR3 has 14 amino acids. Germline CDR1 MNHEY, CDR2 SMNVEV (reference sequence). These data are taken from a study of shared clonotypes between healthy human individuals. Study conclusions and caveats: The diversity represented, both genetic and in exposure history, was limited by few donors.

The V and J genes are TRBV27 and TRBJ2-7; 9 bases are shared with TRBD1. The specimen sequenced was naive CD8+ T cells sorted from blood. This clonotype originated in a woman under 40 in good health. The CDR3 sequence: CASSTGTGSYEQYF. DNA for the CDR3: TGTGCCAGCAGCACCGGGACAGGGTCCTACGAGCAGTACTTC.